Listed below are T cell receptor beta chains from one sample, sequenced in a study of blood T cell repertoires in COVID-19. Method: immunoSEQ multiplex PCR; TCRdb's copy keeps in-frame clones and lacks some. The table has tens of thousands of clones, about 91% seen once. The sample consisted of peripheral blood. The receptors shown here come from a man in his fifties or sixties with active COVID-19. CDR3s include the opening cysteine and the closing phenylalanine or tryptophan. The D gene is left open where the match is weak. Size tells how often a clone was seen (once, few, many) or the class of an expanded clone, and some rows leave it out.

V gene	clone size	D gene	J gene	CDR3 DNA	CDR3 protein
TRBV19	once	NA	TRBJ1-5	TGTGCCAGTAGGCCGCGGGGTGAGAATCAGCCCCAGCATTTT	CASRPRGENQPQHF
TRBV4-3	NA	NA	TRBJ1-3	TGCGCCAGCAGCCAAGATCTAAATAAGCGGACTGGGGGAAACACCATATATTTT	CASSQDLNKRTGGNTIYF
TRBV7-7	NA	TRBD1	TRBJ2-3	TGTGCCAGCAGCCTTGGACAGGGGATGGGAAATACGCAGTATTTT	CASSLGQGMGNTQYF
TRBV10-2	NA	TRBD1	TRBJ1-3	TGCGCCAGCAGGGTGACAGGGGGAAGAAACACCATATATTTT	CASRVTGGRNTIYF
TRBV19	NA	NA	TRBJ2-1	TGTGCCAGTAGTACCCTCACTTGGAATGAGCAGTTCTTC	CASSTLTWNEQFF
TRBV19	once	TRBD2	TRBJ2-1	TGTGCCAGTAGTATAAGACTAGCGGCTATTTTGGGCAATGAGCAGTTCTTC	CASSIRLAAILGNEQFF
TRBV11-2	NA	NA	TRBJ1-2	TGTGCCAGCAGCCTTGGGGAGGGCTGGGGATACTATGGCTACACCTTC	CASSLGEGWGYYGYTF
TRBV9	NA	NA	TRBJ2-1	TGTGCCAGCAGCGTAGAAGCGGGTAACTACAATGAGCAGTTCTTC	CASSVEAGNYNEQFF
TRBV3-1/TRBV3-2	NA	NA	TRBJ2-1	TGTGCCAGCAGCAAACGGGGCTACAATGAGCAGTTCTTC	CASSKRGYNEQFF
TRBV2	once	NA	TRBJ2-5	TGTGCCAGCAGTGAAGTCCCAGGGTATGAGACCCAGTACTTC	CASSEVPGYETQYF
TRBV27	NA	NA	TRBJ2-2	TGTGCCAGCAGTTTCACAGGGTTTGGTAACACCGGGGAGCTGTTTTTT	CASSFTGFGNTGELFF
TRBV11-2	NA	NA	TRBJ2-7	TGTGCCAGCAGCCTCAGGCGGGCTTTCTTCTACGAGCAGTACTTC	CASSLRRAFFYEQYF
TRBV4-3	few	TRBD2	TRBJ2-1	TGCGCCAGCAGCCTCGGGACTAGCGGAGATAATGAGCAGTTCTTC	CASSLGTSGDNEQFF
TRBV2	NA	TRBD1	TRBJ2-3	TGTGCCAGCAGTGCTACAGGGGGGCAGGCAGATACGCAGTATTTT	CASSATGGQADTQYF
TRBV29-1	NA	TRBD1	TRBJ2-7	TGCAGCGTTGAAACAGGGGTGGACGAGCAGTACTTC	CSVETGVDEQYF
TRBV6-2/TRBV6-3	NA	TRBD1	TRBJ2-5	TGTGCCAGCAGTCATGGGACAGTTGGAGAGACCCAGTACTTC	CASSHGTVGETQYF
TRBV6-5	NA	NA	TRBJ1-1	TGTGCCAGCAGGGGGGCCGGACGGTTGTACACTGAAGCTTTCTTT	CASRGAGRLYTEAFF
TRBV6-1	NA	NA	TRBJ2-1	TGTGCCAGCAGTGAAATCCGGGCGGGGGCCAATGAGCAGTTCTTC	CASSEIRAGANEQFF
TRBV7-6	NA	NA	TRBJ2-1	TGTGCCAGCAGCTTAGCGGGGGGGCGCCCTACTGAGCAGTTCTTC	CASSLAGGRPTEQFF
TRBV5-5	NA	NA	TRBJ2-1	TGTGCCAGCAGCTTGTTCCAGAAGGAGCAGTTCTTC	CASSLFQKEQFF
TRBV9	NA	TRBD2	TRBJ2-1	TGTGCCAGCAGCGTAGTCACCGGGCTAGCGGGTTTTACCTACAATGAGCAGTTCTTC	CASSVVTGLAGFTYNEQFF